This T cell receptor (beta chain) emerged from a study of OX40 agonist ivuxolimab in advanced cancers. The assay was immunoSEQ multiplex PCR, and TCRdb's table has in-frame clones only and misses some. The sample yields about 80,000 clones, roughly 80% seen once. The clonotype originates from an adult with an advanced solid tumor such as melanoma, head and neck, liver or kidney cancer. The sample was CD4+ or CD8+ T cells sorted from blood, taken in a trial of the OX40 agonist ivuxolimab.

The CDR3 nucleotides are TGCGCCAGCAACCGGGGACTAGCGGTACAAGAGACCCAGTACTTC. This encodes CASNRGLAVQETQYF. This sequence joins TRBV5-1 and TRBJ2-5, with TRBD2 matching over 11 bases. This CDR3 spans 15 amino acids. Germline V gene lookup returns CDR1 SGHRS and CDR2 YFSETQ. V lost 6 bases and J lost 2; bases outside the gene matches: 6.